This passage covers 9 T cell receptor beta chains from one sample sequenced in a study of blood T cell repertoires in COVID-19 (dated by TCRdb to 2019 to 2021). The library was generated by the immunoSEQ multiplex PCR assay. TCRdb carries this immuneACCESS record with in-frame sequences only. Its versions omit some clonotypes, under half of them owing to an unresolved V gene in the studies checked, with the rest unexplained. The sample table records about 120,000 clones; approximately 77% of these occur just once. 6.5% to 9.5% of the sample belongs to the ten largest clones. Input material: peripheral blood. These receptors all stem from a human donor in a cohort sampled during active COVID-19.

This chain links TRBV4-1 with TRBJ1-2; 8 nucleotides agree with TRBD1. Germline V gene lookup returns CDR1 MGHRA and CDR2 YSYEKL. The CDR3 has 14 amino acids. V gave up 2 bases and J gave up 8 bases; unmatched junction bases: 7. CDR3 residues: CASSQRQGSDGYTF. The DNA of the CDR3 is TGCGCCAGCAGCCAAAGACAGGGGAGTGACGGCTACACCTTC.

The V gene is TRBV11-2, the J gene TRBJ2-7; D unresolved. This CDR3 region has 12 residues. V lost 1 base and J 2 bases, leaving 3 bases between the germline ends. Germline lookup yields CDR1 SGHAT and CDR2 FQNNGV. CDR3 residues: CASSLVTYEQYF. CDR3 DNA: TGTGCCAGCAGCTTAGTAACCTACGAGCAGTACTTC.

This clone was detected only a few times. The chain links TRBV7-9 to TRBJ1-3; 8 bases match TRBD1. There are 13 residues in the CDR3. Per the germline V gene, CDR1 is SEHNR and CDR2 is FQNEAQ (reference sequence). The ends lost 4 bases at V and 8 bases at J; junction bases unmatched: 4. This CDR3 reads CASSSDRGYTIYF. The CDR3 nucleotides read TGTGCCAGCAGCTCTGACAGGGGATACACCATATATTTT.

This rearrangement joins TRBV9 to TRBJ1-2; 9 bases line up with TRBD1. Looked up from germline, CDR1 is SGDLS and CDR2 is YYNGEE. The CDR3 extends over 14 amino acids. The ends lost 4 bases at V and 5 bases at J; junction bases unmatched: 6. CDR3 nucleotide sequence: TGTGCCAGCAGCCTCACAGGGGGCGGTTATGGCTACACCTTC. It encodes CASSLTGGGYGYTF.

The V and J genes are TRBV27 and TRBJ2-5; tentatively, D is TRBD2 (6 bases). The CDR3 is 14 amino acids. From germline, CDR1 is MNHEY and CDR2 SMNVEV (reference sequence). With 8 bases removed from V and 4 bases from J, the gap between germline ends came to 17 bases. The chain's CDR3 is CASGGLLGVETQYF. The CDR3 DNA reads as TGTGCCAGCGGGGGACTCCTCGGGGTAGAGACCCAGTACTTC.

The CDR3 nucleotides are TGTGCCAGCAGTTACGGACTAGCGAACTACGAGCAGTACTTC. It translates to CASSYGLANYEQYF. The rearrangement joins TRBV6-5 to TRBJ2-7, with 9 bases aligning to TRBD2. With 2 bases clipped from V and 3 bases from J, the junction kept 2 bases outside the gene matches. Looked up from germline, CDR1 is MNHEY and CDR2 is SVGAGI. This CDR3 spans 14 amino acids.

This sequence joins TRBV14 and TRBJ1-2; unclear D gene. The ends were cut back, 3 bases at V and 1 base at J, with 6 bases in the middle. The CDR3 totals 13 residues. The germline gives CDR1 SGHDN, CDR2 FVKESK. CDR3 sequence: CASSQYSNYGYTF. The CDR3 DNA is TGTGCCAGCAGCCAGTACAGTAACTATGGCTACACCTTC.

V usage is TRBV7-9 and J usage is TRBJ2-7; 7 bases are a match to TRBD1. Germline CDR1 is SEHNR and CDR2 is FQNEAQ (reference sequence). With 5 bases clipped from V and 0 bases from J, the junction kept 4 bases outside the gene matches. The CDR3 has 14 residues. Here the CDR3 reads CASSRQGSSYEQYF. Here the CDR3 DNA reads TGTGCCAGCAGCCGACAGGGCAGCTCCTACGAGCAGTACTTC.

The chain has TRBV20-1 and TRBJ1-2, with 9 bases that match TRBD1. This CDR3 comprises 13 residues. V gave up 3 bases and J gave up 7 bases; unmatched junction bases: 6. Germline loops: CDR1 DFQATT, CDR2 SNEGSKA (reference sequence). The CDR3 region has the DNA TGCAGTGCTAGTACACAGGGGGCACGTGGCTACACCTTC. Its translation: CSASTQGARGYTF.